Included here is one T cell receptor (beta chain) sequence, with context. What it binds is unknown. The second PCR ran roughly 7 to 12 cycles with a sample-barcoded 5' primer and J-beta primers. At least 3 million CDR3-containing paired-end reads were obtained per sample. In TCRdb, the 5' RACE reads were re-called with MiXCR into one record per CDR3 protein. The sample lists roughly 570,000 distinct CDR3 sequences, roughly 29% occurring once. The CDR3 is 14 amino acids. With 7 bases removed from V and 3 bases from J, the gap between germline ends came to 13 bases. This sample stems from a study of blood T cells in healthy people across ages. Overall study findings and caveats: Diversity figures based on one million T cells were deemed too low. Age showed a roughly linear inverse relationship with TCR beta diversity per million T cells.

Per sample, at least 5.5 micrograms of total RNA were extracted. The sample was blood. The rearrangement joins TRBV12-3 or TRBV12-4 to TRBJ1-3; D is unclear. The origin of this receptor is an older woman in good health. The CDR3 spells CASTLGVNGNTIYF. In DNA form, the CDR3 reads TGTGCCAGCACCTTGGGAGTGAATGGAAACACCATATATTTT.